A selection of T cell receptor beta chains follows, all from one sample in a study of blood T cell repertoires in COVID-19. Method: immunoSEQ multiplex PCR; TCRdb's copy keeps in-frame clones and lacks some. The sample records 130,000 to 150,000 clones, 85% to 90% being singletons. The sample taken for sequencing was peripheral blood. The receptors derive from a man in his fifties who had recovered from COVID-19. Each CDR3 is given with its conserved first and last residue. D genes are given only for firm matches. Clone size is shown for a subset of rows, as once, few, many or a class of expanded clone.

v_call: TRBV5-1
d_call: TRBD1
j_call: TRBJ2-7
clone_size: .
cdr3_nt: TGCGCCAGCAGCCCGGTCTGGGACAGGACCTACGAGCAGTACTTC
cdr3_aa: CASSPVWDRTYEQYF

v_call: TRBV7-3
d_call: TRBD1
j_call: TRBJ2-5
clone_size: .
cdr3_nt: TGTGCCAGCAGCCGAGCCGGGACAGGGGGCGAGACCCAGTACTTC
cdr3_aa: CASSRAGTGGETQYF

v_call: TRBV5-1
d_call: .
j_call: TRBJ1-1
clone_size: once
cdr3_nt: TGCGCCAGCAGCATCGGACAGATAAACACTGAAGCTTTCTTT
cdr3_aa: CASSIGQINTEAFF

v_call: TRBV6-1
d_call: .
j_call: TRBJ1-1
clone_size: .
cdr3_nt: TGTGCCAGCAGTGAACAGGGTTTGGCGAACACTGAAGCTTTCTTT
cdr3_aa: CASSEQGLANTEAFF

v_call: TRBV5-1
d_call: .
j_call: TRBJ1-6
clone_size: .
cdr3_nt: TGCGCCAGCAGCTTGGTTCGCGCAGGCTATAATTCACCCCTCCACTTT
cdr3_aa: CASSLVRAGYNSPLHF

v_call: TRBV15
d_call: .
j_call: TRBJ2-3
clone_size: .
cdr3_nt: TGTGCCACCCTGGAGAGGGGGGGCCGCACAGATACGCAGTATTTT
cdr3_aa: CATLERGGRTDTQYF

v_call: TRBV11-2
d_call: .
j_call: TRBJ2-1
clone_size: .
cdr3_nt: TGTGCCAGCAGCACCACGCGGCTTAATGAGCAGTTCTTC
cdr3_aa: CASSTTRLNEQFF

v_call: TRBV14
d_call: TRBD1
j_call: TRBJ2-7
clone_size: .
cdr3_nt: TGTGCCAGCACCCCGGGACAGGGTCTTCTCGAGCAGTACTTC
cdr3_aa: CASTPGQGLLEQYF

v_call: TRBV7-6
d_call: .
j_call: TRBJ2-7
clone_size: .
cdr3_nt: TGTGCCAGCAGCCGCGGCTACGAGCAGTACTTC
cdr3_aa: CASSRGYEQYF

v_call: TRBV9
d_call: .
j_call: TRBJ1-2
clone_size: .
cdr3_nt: TGTGCCAGCAGCACGACCTCAGGGCGATCCTATGGCTACACCTTC
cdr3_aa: CASSTTSGRSYGYTF

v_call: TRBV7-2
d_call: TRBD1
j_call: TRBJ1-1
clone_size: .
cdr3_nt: TGTGCCAGCAGCTGGACAGGGGACGGTACTGAAGCTTTCTTT
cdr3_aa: CASSWTGDGTEAFF

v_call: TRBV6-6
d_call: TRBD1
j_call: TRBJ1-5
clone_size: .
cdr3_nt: TGTGCCAGCAGACGACCTTCGGGACAGGGAAGGCAGCCCCAGCATTTT
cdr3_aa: CASRRPSGQGRQPQHF

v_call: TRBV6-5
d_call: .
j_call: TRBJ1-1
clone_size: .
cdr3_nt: TGTGCCAGCAGTTACTCTGGGGGCCACCTGAACACTGAAGCTTTCTTT
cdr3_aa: CASSYSGGHLNTEAFF

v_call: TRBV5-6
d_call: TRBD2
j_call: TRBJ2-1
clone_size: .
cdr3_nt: TGTGCCAGCAGCTTGGTTCGGACTAGCGGGGGGAATGAGCAGTTCTTC
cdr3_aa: CASSLVRTSGGNEQFF

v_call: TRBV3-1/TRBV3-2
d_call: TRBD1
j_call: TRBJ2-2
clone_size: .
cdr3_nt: TGTGCCAGCAGCACCCGGGACAGGACGTCGAGGACCGGGGAGCTGTTTTTT
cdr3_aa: CASSTRDRTSRTGELFF

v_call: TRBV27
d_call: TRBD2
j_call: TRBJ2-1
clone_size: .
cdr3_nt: TGTGCCAGCAGTTTAAGCGGGGCCAACCCCAGTGAGCAGTTCTTC
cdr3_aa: CASSLSGANPSEQFF

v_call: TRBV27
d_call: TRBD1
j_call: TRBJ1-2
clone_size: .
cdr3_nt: TGTGCCAGCAGTTTACTTCGGACAGGGCGACAGGATGGCTACACCTTC
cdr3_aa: CASSLLRTGRQDGYTF

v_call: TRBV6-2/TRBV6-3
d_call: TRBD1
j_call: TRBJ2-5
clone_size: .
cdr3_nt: TGTGCCAGCAGTTACTCCCTGGTTCTTGGGCTGGACAGGGGTGATAAGGAGACCCAGTACTTC
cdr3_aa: CASSYSLVLGLDRGDKETQYF

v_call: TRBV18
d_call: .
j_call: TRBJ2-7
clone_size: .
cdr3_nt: TGTGCCAGCTCACCAGCCAGGACCTACGAGCAGTACTTC
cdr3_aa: CASSPARTYEQYF

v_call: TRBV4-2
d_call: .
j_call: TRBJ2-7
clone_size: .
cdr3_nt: TGTGCCAGCAGCGACCCGGCGGGGCCCTCCTACGAGCAGTACTTC
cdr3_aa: CASSDPAGPSYEQYF

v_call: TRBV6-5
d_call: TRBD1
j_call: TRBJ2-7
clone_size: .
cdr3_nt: TGTGCCAGCAGCCCCGGGACAGCCTACGAGCAGTACTTC
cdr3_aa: CASSPGTAYEQYF

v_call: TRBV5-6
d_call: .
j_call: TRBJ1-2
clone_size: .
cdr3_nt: TGTGCCAGCAGCTTGGACCGGGGGGCCTATGGCTACACCTTC
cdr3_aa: CASSLDRGAYGYTF

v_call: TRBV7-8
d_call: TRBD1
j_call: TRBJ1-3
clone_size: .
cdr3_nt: TGTGCCAGCAGCCGTCTGAGGGACAGCTTTCTCTCTGGAAACACCATATATTTT
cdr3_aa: CASSRLRDSFLSGNTIYF

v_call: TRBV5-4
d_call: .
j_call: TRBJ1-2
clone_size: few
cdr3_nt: TGTGCCAGCAGCTTGGAGACAGACCGCTATGGCTACACCTTC
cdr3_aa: CASSLETDRYGYTF

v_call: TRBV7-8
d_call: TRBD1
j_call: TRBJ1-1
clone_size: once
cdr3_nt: TGTGCCAGCAGCGCCCAGGGACAGGGTAGGGGTGAAGCTTTCTTT
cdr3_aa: CASSAQGQGRGEAFF

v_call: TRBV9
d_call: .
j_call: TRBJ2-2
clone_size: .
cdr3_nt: TGTGCCAGCAGCGTAGCTTTGACGGACTCCGGGGAGCTGTTTTTT
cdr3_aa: CASSVALTDSGELFF

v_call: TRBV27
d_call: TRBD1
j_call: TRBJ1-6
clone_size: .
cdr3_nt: TGTGCCAGCAGTTTGGACAGGGGGTATTCACCCCTCCACTTT
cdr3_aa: CASSLDRGYSPLHF

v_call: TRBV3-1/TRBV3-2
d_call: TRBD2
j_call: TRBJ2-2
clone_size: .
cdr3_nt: TGTGCCAGCAGCCTCCGGGGCGGGGGGGCTTCCACCGGGGAGCTGTTTTTT
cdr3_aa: CASSLRGGGASTGELFF

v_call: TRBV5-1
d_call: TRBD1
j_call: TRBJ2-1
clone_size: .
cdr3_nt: TGCGCCAGCAGCTTGCGACAGGGGGGAAGAAATGAGCAGTTCTTC
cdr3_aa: CASSLRQGGRNEQFF

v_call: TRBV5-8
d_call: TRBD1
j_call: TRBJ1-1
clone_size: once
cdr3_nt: TGTGCCAGCAGCCCGGGACAGGGGTGGAGCACTGAAGCTTTCTTT
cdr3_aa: CASSPGQGWSTEAFF

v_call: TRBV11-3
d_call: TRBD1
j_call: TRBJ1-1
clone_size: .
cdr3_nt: TGTGCCAGCAGCTTAGATGGTACGGACAGGCCATCCGATGAAGCTTTCTTT
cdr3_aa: CASSLDGTDRPSDEAFF

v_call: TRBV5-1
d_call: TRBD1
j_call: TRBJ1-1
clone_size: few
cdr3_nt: TGCGCCAGCAGCAGGGGACAGGGGGCATCTCTCATGAACACTGAAGCTTTCTTT
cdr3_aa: CASSRGQGASLMNTEAFF

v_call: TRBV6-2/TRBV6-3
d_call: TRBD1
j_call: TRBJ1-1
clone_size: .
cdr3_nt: TGTGCCAGCAGTTCTATGACAGGGCCGGGCAACACTGAAGCTTTCTTT
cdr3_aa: CASSSMTGPGNTEAFF

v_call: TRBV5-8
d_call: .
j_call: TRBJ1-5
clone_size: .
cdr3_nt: TGTGCCAGCAGCTTGGCAGGCCCAAGCAATCAGCCCCAGCATTTT
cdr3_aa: CASSLAGPSNQPQHF

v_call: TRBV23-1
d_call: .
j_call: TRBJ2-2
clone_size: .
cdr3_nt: TGCGCCACCGAAGAAGGCCGTCAGGGCACCGGGGAGCTGTTTTTT
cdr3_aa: CATEEGRQGTGELFF

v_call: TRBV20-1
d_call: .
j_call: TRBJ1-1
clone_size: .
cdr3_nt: TGCAGTACAGGGTTAGGGGCTGAAGCTTTCTTT
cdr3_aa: CSTGLGAEAFF

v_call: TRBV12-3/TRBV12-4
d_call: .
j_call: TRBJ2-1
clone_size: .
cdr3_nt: TGTGCCAGCAGGCCGGACAACAATGAGCAGTTCTTC
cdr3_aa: CASRPDNNEQFF

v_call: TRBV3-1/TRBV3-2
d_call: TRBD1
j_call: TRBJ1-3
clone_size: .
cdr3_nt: TGTGCCACAGGGGGCTCTCCTAAGAGCTCTGGAAACACCATATATTTT
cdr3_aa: CATGGSPKSSGNTIYF

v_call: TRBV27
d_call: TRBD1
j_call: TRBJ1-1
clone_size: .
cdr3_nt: TGTGCCAGCAGGACCGGGACAGGGGATTGGAACACTGAAGCTTTCTTT
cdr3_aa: CASRTGTGDWNTEAFF

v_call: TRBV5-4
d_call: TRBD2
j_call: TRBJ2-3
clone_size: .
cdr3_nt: TGTGCCAGCAGCTTCGACCGAAGCGGGGGGCACAGCACAGATACGCAGTATTTT
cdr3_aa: CASSFDRSGGHSTDTQYF

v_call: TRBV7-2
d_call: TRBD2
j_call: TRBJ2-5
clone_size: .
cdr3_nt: TGTGCCAGCAGCCTAGCGGCTAGCGGGGGCCAAGAGACCCAGTACTTC
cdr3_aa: CASSLAASGGQETQYF

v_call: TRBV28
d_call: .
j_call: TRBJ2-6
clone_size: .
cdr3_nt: TGTGCCAGCAGCTTGGGGGGAGGCCCCTCTGGGGCCAACGTCCTGACTTTC
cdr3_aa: CASSLGGGPSGANVLTF

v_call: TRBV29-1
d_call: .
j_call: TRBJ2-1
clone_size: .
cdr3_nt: TGCAGCGTTGAGGAAGGACAGAGCTCCTACAATGAGCAGTTCTTC
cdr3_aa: CSVEEGQSSYNEQFF

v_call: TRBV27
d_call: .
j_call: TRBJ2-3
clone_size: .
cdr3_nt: TGTGCCAGCAGTTTAAGACAGGCCACAGATACGCAGTATTTT
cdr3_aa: CASSLRQATDTQYF